A selection of T cell receptor beta chains follows, all from one sample in a study of blood T cells in healthy people across ages. TCRdb independently ran MiXCR on the 5' RACE reads; one entry per CDR3 protein. Here the sample spans about a million distinct CDR3 sequences, about 53% being singletons. The sequencing input was blood. The receptors originated from an older woman in good health. Each CDR3 is given with its conserved first and last residue. D genes are given only for firm matches. Rows may omit the clone size; those that give it use once, few, many or a size class.

D: .
J: TRBJ2-7
size: .
V: TRBV6-6
DNA: TGTGCCAGCAGTTACTCGTTCGCCTACGAGCAGTACTTC
CDR3: CASSYSFAYEQYF

D: TRBD1
J: TRBJ2-1
size: .
V: TRBV15
DNA: TGTGCCACCAGCAGGCTCAGGGGGTTCGGTGAGCAGTTCTTC
CDR3: CATSRLRGFGEQFF

D: .
J: TRBJ2-1
size: .
V: TRBV6-2/TRBV6-3
DNA: TGTGCCAGCAGTTACCCCAATGAGCAGTTCTTC
CDR3: CASSYPNEQFF

D: .
J: TRBJ2-3
size: .
V: TRBV21-1
DNA: TGTGCCAGCAGCAAAGGACTAGCACCAGATACGCAGTATTTT
CDR3: CASSKGLAPDTQYF

D: .
J: TRBJ2-5
size: .
V: TRBV28
DNA: TGTGCCAGCAGCCCGACCGGACCTTACCAAGAGACCCAGTACTTC
CDR3: CASSPTGPYQETQYF

D: .
J: TRBJ2-1
size: once
V: TRBV12-3/TRBV12-4
DNA: TGTGCCAGCAGTTTTGGTGGTTTGAAAGCTGAGCAGTTCTTC
CDR3: CASSFGGLKAEQFF

D: .
J: TRBJ2-7
size: .
V: TRBV7-2
DNA: TGTGCCAGCAGCGCGGGGGCCGCCTACGAGCAGTACTTC
CDR3: CASSAGAAYEQYF

D: TRBD1
J: TRBJ2-1
size: many
V: TRBV12-3/TRBV12-4
DNA: TGTGCCAGCAGCTGGACAGGTTACAATGAGCAGTTCTTC
CDR3: CASSWTGYNEQFF

D: .
J: TRBJ1-2
size: few
V: TRBV6-2/TRBV6-3
DNA: TGTGCCAGCAGTTACTCGACGCGAGCAGCTAACTATGGCTACACCTTC
CDR3: CASSYSTRAANYGYTF

D: .
J: TRBJ2-1
size: once
V: TRBV27
DNA: TGTGCCAGCAGGGAGGGGCTGGCTGTGGGGACCCAGTTCTTC
CDR3: CASREGLAVGTQFF

D: TRBD1
J: TRBJ1-2
size: .
V: TRBV18
DNA: TGTGCCAGCTCACCCGGCCTGGGACAGGAAGGCTACACCTTC
CDR3: CASSPGLGQEGYTF

D: TRBD2
J: TRBJ2-5
size: .
V: TRBV6-5
DNA: TGTGCCAGCAGCTACCGGACTAGCGGGAGGGCCATGGCCCAGTACTTC
CDR3: CASSYRTSGRAMAQYF

D: .
J: TRBJ2-3
size: .
V: TRBV20-1
DNA: TGCAGTGCTAGAACAACCAGGGGAACCCTTAGAGATACGCAGTATTTT
CDR3: CSARTTRGTLRDTQYF

D: .
J: TRBJ2-5
size: .
V: TRBV6-5
DNA: TGTGCCAGCAGGTCGACGATGGGGGCAGAGACCCAGTACTTC
CDR3: CASRSTMGAETQYF

D: .
J: TRBJ1-5
size: .
V: TRBV28
DNA: TGTGCCAGCAGCGACAGGTCGGATCAGCCCCAGCATTTT
CDR3: CASSDRSDQPQHF

D: TRBD2
J: TRBJ2-7
size: .
V: TRBV6-2/TRBV6-3
DNA: TGTGCCAGCAGAGACACTAGCGGGAGTTTCTTTGAGCAGTACTTC
CDR3: CASRDTSGSFFEQYF

D: .
J: TRBJ2-1
size: .
V: TRBV5-1
DNA: TGCGCCAGCAGCTTGGGAAGCGCCAGTGAGCAGTTCTTC
CDR3: CASSLGSASEQFF

D: TRBD1
J: TRBJ1-2
size: few
V: TRBV12-3/TRBV12-4
DNA: TGTGCCAGCAGCCTATCTCGGACAGGGGACTCTTCGGACTATGGCTACACCTTC
CDR3: CASSLSRTGDSSDYGYTF

D: .
J: TRBJ2-1
size: few
V: TRBV18
DNA: TGTGCCAGCTCACCTAGGTCCGACTACAATGAGCAGTTCTTC
CDR3: CASSPRSDYNEQFF

D: .
J: TRBJ2-5
size: few
V: TRBV25-1
DNA: TGTGCCAGCAGAAGCGGCATCGGGACCCAGTACTTC
CDR3: CASRSGIGTQYF

D: .
J: TRBJ2-7
size: .
V: TRBV20-1
DNA: TGCAGTGCCAAACCCCCGGGCGTAGCAGGAGTCCACGAGCAGTACTTC
CDR3: CSAKPPGVAGVHEQYF

D: .
J: TRBJ1-2
size: .
V: TRBV10-3
DNA: TGTGCCATCAGTCCCGGGGGGGAAGTCTATGGCTACACCTTC
CDR3: CAISPGGEVYGYTF

D: TRBD2
J: TRBJ2-7
size: .
V: TRBV3-1
DNA: TGTGCCAGCAGACCCAGCGGGAGGAGCTCCTACGAGCAGTACTTC
CDR3: CASRPSGRSSYEQYF

D: .
J: TRBJ1-5
size: .
V: TRBV7-2
DNA: TGTGCCAGCAGCTTGGGGTTGGTTCAGCCCCAGCATTTT
CDR3: CASSLGLVQPQHF

D: TRBD2
J: TRBJ2-3
size: .
V: TRBV11-2
DNA: TGTGCCAGCGGCTCCCGAGCGGGACCCTCAGATACGCAGTATTTT
CDR3: CASGSRAGPSDTQYF

D: .
J: TRBJ1-4
size: .
V: TRBV20-1
DNA: TGCAGTGCTAGTGTCGGTCGAGAAAAACTGTTTTTT
CDR3: CSASVGREKLFF

D: TRBD1
J: TRBJ2-3
size: .
V: TRBV15
DNA: TGTGCCACCAGTTACAGGGGGCTCGGAGATACGCAGTATTTT
CDR3: CATSYRGLGDTQYF

D: TRBD1
J: TRBJ2-7
size: few
V: TRBV4-3
DNA: TGCGCCAGCAGCCAACCGGGACAGTCAAAATACGAGCAGTACTTC
CDR3: CASSQPGQSKYEQYF

D: TRBD2
J: TRBJ2-2
size: .
V: TRBV12-3/TRBV12-4
DNA: TGTGCCAGCAGTTTAGTGGCTAGCGGGGCTGGGGAGCTGTTTTTT
CDR3: CASSLVASGAGELFF

D: .
J: TRBJ1-6
size: few
V: TRBV7-9
DNA: TGTGCCAGCGGGCAAGGGGGGCGAACACATTCACCCCTCCACTTT
CDR3: CASGQGGRTHSPLHF

D: .
J: TRBJ2-5
size: few
V: TRBV20-1
DNA: TGCAGTGCTAGCACAGAGACCCAGTACTTC
CDR3: CSASTETQYF

D: .
J: TRBJ1-1
size: few
V: TRBV15
DNA: TGTGCCACCAGCAGAGACGAGACAAGAGCTTTCTTT
CDR3: CATSRDETRAFF

D: .
J: TRBJ2-5
size: .
V: TRBV12-3/TRBV12-4
DNA: TGTGCCAGCAGTCGGACCGCACCCGAAGAGACCCAGTACTTC
CDR3: CASSRTAPEETQYF

D: .
J: TRBJ2-7
size: .
V: TRBV7-8
DNA: TGTGCCAGCAGCTTAGGGTCGGTCATCTACGAGCAGTACTTC
CDR3: CASSLGSVIYEQYF

D: .
J: TRBJ2-5
size: few
V: TRBV13
DNA: TGTGCCAGCAGCTTCGCAGGGGCAGAGACCCAGTACTTC
CDR3: CASSFAGAETQYF

D: .
J: TRBJ2-6
size: few
V: TRBV20-1
DNA: TGCAGTGCTAGGTTCGGCTCTGGGGCCAACGTCCTGACTTTC
CDR3: CSARFGSGANVLTF

D: TRBD1
J: TRBJ2-3
size: .
V: TRBV18
DNA: TGTGCCAGCTCGCAAAATTACAGGGGGCTCCCAGATACGCAGTATTTT
CDR3: CASSQNYRGLPDTQYF

D: .
J: TRBJ1-1
size: .
V: TRBV3-1
DNA: TGTGCCAGCAGCCCCCAGAGACACAACATGAACACTGAAGCTTTCTTT
CDR3: CASSPQRHNMNTEAFF

D: .
J: TRBJ1-5
size: once
V: TRBV29-1
DNA: TGCAGCGTTGGGGATGGGGCGGGTCAGCCCCAGCATTTT
CDR3: CSVGDGAGQPQHF

D: .
J: TRBJ2-5
size: .
V: TRBV20-1
DNA: TGCAGTGCTATCCCGAGGGCTAGACAAGAGACCCAGTACTTC
CDR3: CSAIPRARQETQYF

D: .
J: TRBJ2-7
size: .
V: TRBV28
DNA: TGTGCCAGCAGTCTCCTCGAGGGGGTCGCCTACGAGCAGTACTTC
CDR3: CASSLLEGVAYEQYF

D: .
J: TRBJ2-6
size: .
V: TRBV6-1
DNA: TGTGCCAGCACGGGACGATTACCTACAGTCTCCGGGGCCAACGTCCTGACTTTC
CDR3: CASTGRLPTVSGANVLTF

D: .
J: TRBJ1-5
size: .
V: TRBV6-2/TRBV6-3
DNA: TGTGCCAGCGGCCCGGGGACTGGCAATCAGCCCCAGCATTTT
CDR3: CASGPGTGNQPQHF

D: TRBD1
J: TRBJ2-7
size: .
V: TRBV20-1
DNA: TGCAGTGCTAGCCCGGGACAGGGGGGAAGCTCCTACGAGCAGTACTTC
CDR3: CSASPGQGGSSYEQYF

D: TRBD1
J: TRBJ2-6
size: .
V: TRBV2
DNA: TGTGCCAGCAGACCTGGACAGGGCAGCTCTGGGGCCAACGTCCTGACTTTC
CDR3: CASRPGQGSSGANVLTF

D: .
J: TRBJ2-4
size: many
V: TRBV7-2
DNA: TGTGCCAGCAGGCTAGCGACCGGGCAGGGGGTGAGAAACATTCAGTACTTC
CDR3: CASRLATGQGVRNIQYF

D: .
J: TRBJ1-5
size: .
V: TRBV6-2/TRBV6-3
DNA: TGTGCCAGCAGTTGCGGCGATCAGCCCCAGCATTTT
CDR3: CASSCGDQPQHF